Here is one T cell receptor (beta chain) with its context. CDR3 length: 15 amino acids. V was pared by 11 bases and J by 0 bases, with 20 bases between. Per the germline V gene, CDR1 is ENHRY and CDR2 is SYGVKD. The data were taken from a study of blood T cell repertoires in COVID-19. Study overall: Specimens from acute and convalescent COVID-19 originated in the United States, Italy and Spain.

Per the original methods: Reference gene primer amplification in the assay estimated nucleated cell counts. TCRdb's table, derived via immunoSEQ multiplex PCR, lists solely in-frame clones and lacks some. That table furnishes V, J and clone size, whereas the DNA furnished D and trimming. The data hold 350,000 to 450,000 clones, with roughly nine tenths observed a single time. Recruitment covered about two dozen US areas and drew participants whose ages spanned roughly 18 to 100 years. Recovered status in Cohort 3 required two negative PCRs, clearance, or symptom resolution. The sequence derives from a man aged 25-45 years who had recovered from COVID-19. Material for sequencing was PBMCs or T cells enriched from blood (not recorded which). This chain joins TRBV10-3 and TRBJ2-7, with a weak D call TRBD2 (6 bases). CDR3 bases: TGTGCCTCAACACGGGGGATTGAGGACTCCTACGAGCAGTACTTC. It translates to CASTRGIEDSYEQYF.